This T cell receptor beta chain was recovered during a study of T cell responses to AZD1222 COVID-19 vaccine. Method: immunoSEQ multiplex PCR; TCRdb's copy keeps in-frame clones and lacks some. This table holds about 120,000 clones, roughly 90% found once. Germline CDR1 is SNHLY and CDR2 is FYNNEI. The CDR3 runs 13 residues. V lost 6 bases to trimming and J lost 4 bases, with 12 bases between them. The source material was peripheral blood, sampled on day 0 of AZD1222 vaccination. The V gene is TRBV2, the J gene TRBJ1-1, with D unresolved. The sequence came from an adult in good health. This CDR3 reads CASRVTGSTEAFF. In DNA, the CDR3 is TGTGCCAGCAGAGTAACGGGAAGCACTGAAGCTTTCTTT.